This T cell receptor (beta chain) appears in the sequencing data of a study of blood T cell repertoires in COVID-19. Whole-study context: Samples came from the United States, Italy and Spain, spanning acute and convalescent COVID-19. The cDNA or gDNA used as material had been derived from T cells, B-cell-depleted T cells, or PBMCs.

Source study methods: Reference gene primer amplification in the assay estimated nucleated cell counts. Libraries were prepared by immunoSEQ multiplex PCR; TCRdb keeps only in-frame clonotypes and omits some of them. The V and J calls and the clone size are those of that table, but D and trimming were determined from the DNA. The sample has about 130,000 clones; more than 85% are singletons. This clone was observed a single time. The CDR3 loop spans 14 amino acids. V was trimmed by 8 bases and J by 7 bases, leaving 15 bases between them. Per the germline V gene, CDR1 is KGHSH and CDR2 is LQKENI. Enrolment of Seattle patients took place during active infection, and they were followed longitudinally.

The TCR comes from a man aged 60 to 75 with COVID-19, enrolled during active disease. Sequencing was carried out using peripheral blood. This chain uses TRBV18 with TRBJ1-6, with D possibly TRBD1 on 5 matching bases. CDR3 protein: CASAQEQGNSPLHF. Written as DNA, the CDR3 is TGTGCCAGCGCCCAGGAGCAGGGAAATTCACCCCTCCACTTT.